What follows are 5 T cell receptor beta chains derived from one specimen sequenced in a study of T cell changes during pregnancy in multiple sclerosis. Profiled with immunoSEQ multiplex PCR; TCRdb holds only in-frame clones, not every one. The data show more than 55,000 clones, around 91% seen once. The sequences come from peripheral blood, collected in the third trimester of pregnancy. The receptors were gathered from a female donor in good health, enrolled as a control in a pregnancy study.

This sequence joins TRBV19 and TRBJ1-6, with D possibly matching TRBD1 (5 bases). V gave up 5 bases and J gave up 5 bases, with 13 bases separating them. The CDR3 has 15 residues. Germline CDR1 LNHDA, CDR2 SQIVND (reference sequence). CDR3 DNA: TGTGCCAGTAGTTCCATGACAGCCAATAATTCACCCCTCCACTTT. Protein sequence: CASSSMTANNSPLHF.

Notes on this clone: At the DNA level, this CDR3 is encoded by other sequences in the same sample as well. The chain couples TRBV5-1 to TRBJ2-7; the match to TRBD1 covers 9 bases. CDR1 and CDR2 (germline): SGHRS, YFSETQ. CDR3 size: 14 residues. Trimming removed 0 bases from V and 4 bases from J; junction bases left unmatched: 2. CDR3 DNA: TGCGCCAGCAGCTTGGGACAGGGGGGGTACGAGCAGTACTTC. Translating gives CASSLGQGGYEQYF.

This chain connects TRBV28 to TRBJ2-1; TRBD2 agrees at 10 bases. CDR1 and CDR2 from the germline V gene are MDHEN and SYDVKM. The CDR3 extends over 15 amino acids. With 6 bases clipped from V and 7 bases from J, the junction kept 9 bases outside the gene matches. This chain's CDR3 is CASRVGLAGANEQFF. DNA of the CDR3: TGTGCCAGCAGAGTAGGTCTAGCGGGGGCAAATGAGCAGTTCTTC.

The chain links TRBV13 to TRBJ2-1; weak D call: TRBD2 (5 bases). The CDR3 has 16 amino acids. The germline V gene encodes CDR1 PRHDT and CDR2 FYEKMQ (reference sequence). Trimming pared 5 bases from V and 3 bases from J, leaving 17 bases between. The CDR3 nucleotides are TGTGCCAGCAGCCCAATCCTACCAGCGGTCTACAATGAGCAGTTCTTC. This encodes CASSPILPAVYNEQFF.

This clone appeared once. CDR3 loop: CASQSGVSSYNEQFF. CDR3 sequence (DNA): TGTGCCAGCCAAAGCGGTGTGAGCTCCTACAATGAGCAGTTCTTC. The chain combines TRBV6-6 with TRBJ2-1; D possibly corresponds to TRBD2 (5 bases). This CDR3 spans 15 amino acids. Between the trimmed V and J ends, which lost 8 bases and 0 bases, there was a span of 14 bases. The germline V gene encodes CDR1 MNHNY and CDR2 SVGAGI (reference sequence).